This T cell receptor (beta chain) was found in a study of CD8 T cells in ankylosing spondylitis. Findings and limits, study-wide: Disease-linked clones bore a CD8+ phenotype and were relatively rare in peripheral blood. Characteristic, it appeared, of ankylosing spondylitis blood was a TCR beta motif of several highly homologous variants.

Libraries for TCR beta were made by quantitative 5'-RACE with molecular barcodes. TCRdb independently ran MiXCR on the 5' RACE reads; one entry per CDR3 protein. The sample gives 310,000 or so distinct CDR3 sequences, 20% of which show up once; around 8% is in the top ten. This clonotype was observed at least ten times. Its antigen remains unidentified. Source material: blood, either unsorted or a sorted T cell fraction (not recorded which). The receptor comes from a male donor with ankylosing spondylitis or in good health (not recorded which).

Here the CDR3 DNA reads TGCAGCGCCCTCGACAGGTCTCGGGCAGATACGCAGTATTTT. Translating it yields CSALDRSRADTQYF. The V and J genes are TRBV29-1 and TRBJ2-3; tentative D call: TRBD1 (6 bases). Germline CDR1 reads SQVTM; CDR2 reads ANQGSEA. Trimming pared 7 bases from V and 4 bases from J, leaving 18 bases between. The CDR3 extends over 14 amino acids.